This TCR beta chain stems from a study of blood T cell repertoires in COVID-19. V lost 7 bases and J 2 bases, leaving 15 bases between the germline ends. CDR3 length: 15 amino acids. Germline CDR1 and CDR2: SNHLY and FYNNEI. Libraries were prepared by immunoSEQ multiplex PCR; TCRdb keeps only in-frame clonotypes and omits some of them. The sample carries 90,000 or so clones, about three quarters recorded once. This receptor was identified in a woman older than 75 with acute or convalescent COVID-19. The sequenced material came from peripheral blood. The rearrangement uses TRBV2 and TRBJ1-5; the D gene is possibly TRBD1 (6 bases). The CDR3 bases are TGTGCCAGCAAAGACGGGGGGCAGGGCAATCAGCCCCAGCATTTT. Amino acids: CASKDGGQGNQPQHF.